The 23 T cell receptor beta chains given below trace back to one sample, sequenced in a study of graft-versus-host responses after intestinal transplantation. Libraries were prepared by immunoSEQ multiplex PCR; TCRdb keeps only in-frame clonotypes and omits some of them. The sample lists tens of thousands of clones, approximately 90% occurring once. Sequenced here: PBMCs, sampled 26 days after transplant. These receptors were collected from a human patient who received an intestinal transplant, so some T cells may come from the graft donor.

The rearrangement links TRBV13 to TRBJ2-1, with TRBD2 matching 11 bases. The CDR3 consists of 15 residues. Germline V gives CDR1 PRHDT, CDR2 FYEKMQ (reference sequence). V trimming: 5 bases; J trimming: 2 bases; junction bases outside the gene matches: 2. CDR3: CASSVLAGAYNEQFF. The CDR3 region has the DNA TGTGCCAGCAGCGTACTAGCGGGGGCCTACAATGAGCAGTTCTTC.

The chain recombines TRBV27 with TRBJ2-2, with a tentative D call TRBD2 (5 bases). The V end lost 3 bases, the J end lost 6 bases, and 17 bases lay between the germline ends. CDR1 is MNHEY and CDR2 is SMNVEV in the germline V gene (reference sequence). The CDR3 has 16 residues. This chain's CDR3 is CASSFGLPPWSGELFF. CDR3 nucleotides: TGTGCCAGCAGTTTTGGACTGCCTCCGTGGTCCGGGGAGCTGTTTTTT.

The J gene is TRBJ1-1, the V gene TRBV18, with 7 bases fitting TRBD1. CDR1 and CDR2 from the germline V gene are KGHSH and LQKENI. The CDR3 totals 20 residues. Trimming removed 2 bases from V and 1 base from J; junction bases left unmatched: 19. The CDR3 coding sequence is TGTGCCAGCTCACCATTTATTTACGGAGGGGGCTCCATTAAGAACACTGAAGCTTTCTTT. Its translation is CASSPFIYGGGSIKNTEAFF.

The V and J genes are TRBV28 and TRBJ1-1; D possibly corresponds to TRBD1 (6 bases). Germline V lookup: CDR1 MDHEN, CDR2 SYDVKM. V lost 3 bases, J lost 4 bases, and 18 bases lay in between. The CDR3 runs to 16 residues. CDR3: CASSFFGTGTFTEAFF. The DNA for the CDR3 is TGTGCCAGCAGTTTTTTCGGTACAGGGACGTTCACTGAAGCTTTCTTT.

The chain joins TRBV9 to TRBJ2-7; 7 bases line up with TRBD2. This CDR3 spans 15 amino acids. Germline CDR1 reads SGDLS; CDR2 reads YYNGEE. V lost 3 bases to trimming and J lost 0 bases; unmatched junction nucleotides: 6. The CDR3 coding sequence is TGTGCCAGCAGCGCTGGGGACTACGGCTCCTACGAGCAGTACTTC. It encodes CASSAGDYGSYEQYF. The full variable domain, its missing parts supplied by reference TRBV9 and TRBJ2-7, is DSGVTQTPKHLITATGQRVTLRCSPRSGDLSVYWYQQSLDQGLQFLIQYYNGEERAKGNILERFSAQQFPDLHSELNLSSLELGDSALYFCASSAGDYGSYEQYFGPGTRLTVT.

The rearrangement joins TRBV19 to TRBJ2-1, with TRBD2 matching 9 bases. The J segment lost 7 bases and the V segment lost 2 bases, leaving 9 bases of the junction unmatched. Germline CDR1 is LNHDA and CDR2 is SQIVND (reference sequence). The CDR3 is 16 residues long. CDR3 amino acids: CASSIHAGGPLNEQFF. The CDR3 coding sequence is TGTGCCAGTAGTATACACGCGGGGGGGCCTTTAAATGAGCAGTTCTTC.

V usage is TRBV27 and J usage is TRBJ2-7, with a tentative D call TRBD2 (6 bases). The CDR3 covers 13 residues. V lost 6 bases and J lost 5, with 14 bases in between. Germline CDR1 MNHEY, CDR2 SMNVEV (reference sequence). The CDR3 bases are TGTGCCAGCAGCCCCGGGACTGTCGACGAGCAGTACTTC. It translates to CASSPGTVDEQYF.

The V gene is TRBV5-4, the J gene TRBJ1-6; D ambiguous. CDR1 is SGHNT and CDR2 is YYREEE in the germline V gene (reference sequence). V lost 4 bases and J lost 0, with 17 bases in between. This CDR3 comprises 18 residues. Written as DNA, the CDR3 is TGTGCCAGCAGCGACCGGAGAACCGAAAGCTCCTATAATTCACCCCTCCACTTT. Translating it yields CASSDRRTESSYNSPLHF. Together with reference TRBV5-4 and TRBJ1-6, the CDR3 gives the full variable domain: ETGVTQSPTHLIKTRGQQVTLRCSSQSGHNTVSWYQQALGQGPQFIFQYYREEENGRGNFPPRFSGLQFPNYSSELNVNALELDDSALYLCASSDRRTESSYNSPLHFGNGTRLTVT.

With regard to this clone: Relative to the germline gene, one junction end is altered; a read error may explain this. The chain links TRBV7-7 to TRBJ2-2; D not certain. Germline assignment: CDR1 SSHAT and CDR2 FNYEAQ (reference sequence). This CDR3 has 14 amino acids. The CDR3 here is CASSPRVNTGELFF. The CDR3 bases are TGTGCTAGCAGCCCCCGGGTCAACACCGGGGAGCTGTTTTTT.

This chain uses TRBV27 with TRBJ1-2, with 7 bases aligning to TRBD1. V shed 0 bases and J 5 bases; nucleotides not matched to a gene: 0. Per germline, CDR1 MNHEY and CDR2 SMNVEV (reference sequence). This CDR3 is built from 13 residues. This CDR3 reads CASSLSTGYGYTF. The CDR3 bases are TGTGCCAGCAGTTTATCGACAGGGTATGGCTACACCTTC.

The chain uses TRBV9 and TRBJ2-3; 11 bases are a match to TRBD2. Trimming at V came to 1 base and at J to 2 bases, leaving 15 bases not matched to a gene. The CDR3 has 20 residues. Germline V gives CDR1 SGDLS, CDR2 YYNGEE. CDR3 in DNA: TGTGCCAGCAGCGTATGGTCTAGCGGGGGGCACCGAGGCTCCACAGATACGCAGTATTTT. Translation gives CASSVWSSGGHRGSTDTQYF.

The chain joins TRBV28 to TRBJ1-2; TRBD1 matches at 10 bases. V dropped 2 bases and J dropped 1; count of bases not matched to a gene: 13. The CDR3 has 19 amino acids. Per germline, CDR1 MDHEN and CDR2 SYDVKM. Here the CDR3 reads CASSLMSLTGGTYNYGYTF. For the CDR3, the DNA is TGTGCCAGCAGTTTAATGTCGTTGACAGGGGGCACGTATAACTATGGCTACACCTTC.

The chain couples TRBV27 to TRBJ2-3; D unclear. The CDR3 spans 12 residues. Trimming left V 2 bases short and J 5 bases short, with 5 bases between. CDR1 is MNHEY, CDR2 SMNVEV, per germline (reference sequence). The CDR3 sequence: CASSLTGDTQYF. CDR3 coding DNA: TGTGCCAGCAGTTTAACGGGAGATACGCAGTATTTT.

The J gene is TRBJ1-5, the V gene TRBV5-6, with D unresolved. There are 14 residues in the CDR3. The V end was cut by 2 bases, the J end by 7 bases, with 13 bases between. The germline V gene encodes CDR1 SGHDT and CDR2 YYEEEE. CDR3 sequence reads: CASSFLAGGQPQHF. Here the CDR3 DNA reads TGTGCCAGCAGCTTTCTGGCAGGAGGACAGCCCCAGCATTTT.

The chain employs TRBV5-1 and TRBJ2-1; a possible D gene is TRBD1 (5 bases). This CDR3 is built from 13 residues. Trimming pared 4 bases from V and 12 bases from J, leaving 17 bases between. Per germline, CDR1 SGHRS and CDR2 YFSETQ. The CDR3 loop is CASSRTPTAGQFF. For the CDR3, the DNA is TGCGCCAGCAGCAGGACACCGACAGCAGGGCAGTTCTTC.

The V call is TRBV7-6, the J call TRBJ1-5; 8 bases line up with TRBD1. The CDR3 runs 16 residues. Germline CDR1 is SGHVS and CDR2 is FNYEAQ. The V and J ends lost 1 base and 4 bases, in that order; junction bases with no gene match: 6. The CDR3, as DNA: TGTGCCAGCAGCTTAGTGTCAGGGGGCCTGAATCAGCCCCAGCATTTT. This codes for CASSLVSGGLNQPQHF.

The chain joins TRBV9 to TRBJ2-1; 11 positions match TRBD2. The V gene's germline CDR1 is SGDLS and CDR2 YYNGEE. The CDR3 is 16 amino acids. V dropped 4 bases and J dropped 1; count of bases not matched to a gene: 4. This CDR3 is CASSPGLAGSYNEQFF. The CDR3 DNA reads as TGTGCCAGCAGCCCCGGACTAGCGGGTTCCTACAATGAGCAGTTCTTC.

The V and J genes are TRBV28 and TRBJ2-7, with 7 bases identical to TRBD1. This CDR3 contains 14 residues. J was trimmed by 1 base and V by 6 bases; bases with no gene match: 6. Looked up from germline, CDR1 is MDHEN and CDR2 is SYDVKM. In nucleotides, the CDR3 is TGTGCCAGCAGCCAAAAGGACAGGTCCTACGAGCAGTACGTC. Encoded protein: CASSQKDRSYEQYV.

V gene TRBV5-8 combines with J gene TRBJ1-6, with no clear D. CDR3 length equals 17 residues. Per the germline V gene, CDR1 is SGHTS and CDR2 is YDEGEE. V was clipped by 4 bases and J by 0 bases, with 14 bases between them. The CDR3 DNA sequence: TGTGCCAGCAGCCACGTGGCAGTAAGCTCCTATAATTCACCCCTCCACTTT. As protein: CASSHVAVSSYNSPLHF.

V and J are TRBV28 and TRBJ2-7; TRBD2 aligns across 12 bases. CDR3 size: 14 residues. Germline V gene lookup returns CDR1 MDHEN and CDR2 SYDVKM. After removal of 5 bases from V and 6 bases from J, the junction contained 5 bases not matched to a gene. The CDR3 DNA sequence: TGTGCCAGCAGTCTCGGACTAGCGGGGATCGAGCAGTACGTC. This codes for CASSLGLAGIEQYV.

The chain recombines TRBV2 with TRBJ2-2; the D is unclear. Trimming removed 3 bases at V and 8 bases at J, with 7 bases between. The CDR3 contains 12 residues. The V gene's germline CDR1 is SNHLY and CDR2 FYNNEI. The CDR3 reads CASSDMAGELFF. DNA of the CDR3: TGTGCCAGCAGTGATATGGCAGGGGAGCTGTTTTTT.

Only one count was recorded for this clone. V gene TRBV30 combines with J gene TRBJ1-1; D is possibly TRBD1 (6 bases). This CDR3 comprises 13 residues. V was trimmed by 3 bases and J by 3 bases, leaving 11 bases between them. Germline V gene lookup returns CDR1 GTSNPN and CDR2 SVGIG (reference sequence). CDR3 DNA sequence: TGTGCCTGGAGGATACAGGGTTACACTGAAGCTTTCTTT. This codes for CAWRIQGYTEAFF. Together with reference TRBV30 and TRBJ1-1, the CDR3 gives the full variable domain: SQTIHQWPATLVQPVGSPLSLECTVEGTSNPNLYWYRQAAGRGLQLLFYSVGIGQISSEVPQNLSASRPQDRQFILSSKKLLLSDSGFYLCAWRIQGYTEAFFGQGTRLTVV.

This clone occurred once. The gene calls are TRBV27 and TRBJ2-5; 8 bases align to TRBD2. The CDR3 is made up of 15 amino acids. V shed 4 bases, J shed 4 bases, and the junction held 8 bases outside the gene matches. Germline V gene data show CDR1 as MNHEY and CDR2 as SMNVEV (reference sequence). The CDR3 coding sequence is TGTGCCAGCAGTTCCGGGGGGACTAGAGGAGAGACCCAGTACTTC. This gives the protein CASSSGGTRGETQYF.